This is a list of T cell receptor beta chains from one sample in a study of CD8+CD57+ T cells in acquired aplastic anemia. Each CDR3 protein is one row after TCRdb ran MiXCR on the reads. The data show about 260,000 distinct CDR3 sequences, roughly 82% seen once. The material sequenced was sorted CD4+, CD8+, or CD8+CD57+ T cells (not recorded which) from PBMCs. These receptors originate from a human donor with aplastic anemia. Both conserved end residues are part of each CDR3. The D gene is left open where the match is weak. Rows may omit the clone size; those that give it use once, few, many or a size class.

V gene	J gene	D gene	clone size	CDR3 protein	CDR3 DNA
TRBV7-9	TRBJ2-6	NA	NA	CASSFTGAMRGYFLTF	TGTGCCAGCAGCTTTACGGGCGCAATGAGGGGTTACTTCCTGACTTTC
TRBV4-3	TRBJ2-7	NA	NA	CASSLGQRNYEQYF	TGCGCCAGCAGCTTGGGGCAGAGGAACTACGAGCAGTACTTC
TRBV7-6	TRBJ1-1	NA	NA	CASSLGRIPYTDNFF	TGTGCCAGCAGCCTAGGGAGGATCCCCTACACGGACAATTTCTTT
TRBV12-5	TRBJ2-7	NA	NA	CASGLVTGGGSSYEQYF	TGTGCTAGTGGTTTGGTGACTGGCGGAGGGAGCTCCTACGAGCAGTACTTC
TRBV5-5	TRBJ2-5	NA	NA	CASSFNGTWGETQYF	TGTGCCAGCAGCTTTAACGGGACTTGGGGAGAGACCCAGTACTTC
TRBV15	TRBJ2-1	NA	many	CATSGKATDRPIEQFF	TGTGCCACCAGCGGAAAAGCGACAGATAGACCAATTGAGCAGTTCTTC
TRBV15	TRBJ2-1	NA	few	CATSRGSEQDTQFF	TGTGCCACCAGCAGAGGCAGCGAGCAAGATACGCAGTTCTTC
TRBV7-6	TRBJ2-1	TRBD2	NA	CASSPGTSGGHNEQFF	TGTGCCAGCAGCCCTGGGACTAGCGGGGGCCACAATGAGCAGTTCTTC
TRBV11-1	TRBJ1-1	NA	NA	CASSQEHKPLVNTEAFF	TGTGCCAGCAGCCAAGAACACAAGCCCCTGGTGAACACTGAAGCTTTCTTT
TRBV7-3	TRBJ2-1	TRBD2	NA	CASSDGGVREQSF	TGTGCCAGCAGTGATGGGGGGGTCCGTGAGCAGTCTTTC
TRBV11-3	TRBJ2-7	NA	NA	CASSLDVTVTYEQYF	TGTGCCAGCAGCTTAGACGTGACAGTGACCTACGAGCAGTACTTC
TRBV25-1	TRBJ1-1	NA	few	CASSWGGVDTEAFF	TGTGCCAGCAGTTGGGGGGGCGTCGACACTGAAGCTTTCTTT
TRBV7-2	TRBJ2-1	NA	NA	CASSLAARWGADGF	TGTGCCAGCAGCTTAGCGGCCCGATGGGGGGCAGATGGTTTC
TRBV19	TRBJ2-1	NA	NA	CASSLHEEGEQFF	TGTGCCAGTAGTCTGCATGAAGAGGGTGAGCAGTTCTTC
TRBV7-2	TRBJ1-6	NA	NA	CASSQVPERCYGHLHF	TGTGCCAGCAGCCAAGTGCCGGAACGGTGCTATGGCCACCTCCACTTT
TRBV7-9	TRBJ1-2	NA	NA	CASSLERGGGGDGYTF	TGTGCCAGCAGCTTGGAAAGAGGCGGGGGCGGAGATGGCTACACCTTC
TRBV7-3	TRBJ2-3	TRBD2	NA	CASSLMREGTDTQYF	TGTGCCAGCAGCTTAATGCGGGAGGGGACAGATACGCAGTATTTT
TRBV11-3	TRBJ2-5	NA	NA	CAVRGDAETQYF	TGTGCCGTCCGTGGGGATGCGGAGACCCAGTACTTC
TRBV5-5	TRBJ2-3	NA	NA	CASSVGWGTQYF	TGTGCCAGCAGCGTGGGGTGGGGTACGCAGTATTTT
TRBV5-5	TRBJ2-1	NA	NA	CASSSSQEGGNEQFF	TGTGCCAGCAGCTCCTCACAGGAGGGGGGGAATGAGCAGTTCTTC
TRBV7-9	TRBJ1-2	TRBD1	NA	CASRHHRQGAGYGYTF	TGTGCCAGCAGGCATCACCGACAGGGGGCAGGCTATGGCTACACCTTC
TRBV9	TRBJ2-2	TRBD2	NA	CASSVRSDTREFVF	TGTGCCAGCAGCGTCAGGTCAGATACGCGGGAGTTTGTTTTT
TRBV7-2	TRBJ2-7	NA	NA	CASSFGVTSYELYF	TGCGCCAGCAGCTTCGGCGTTACCTCTTACGAGCTCTACTTC
TRBV7-6	TRBJ2-3	NA	NA	CASSLAGGPKETQF	TGTGCCAGCAGCTTAGCGGGCGGGCCAAAAGAGACCCAGTTT
TRBV7-2	TRBJ2-7	NA	NA	CASSFNGRGHEQYF	TGTGCCAGCAGCTTCAACGGCAGGGGCCACGAGCAGTACTTC
TRBV11-2	TRBJ2-1	NA	NA	CASSSGVGCGQFF	TGTGCCAGCAGCTCGGGGGTAGGGTGTGGACAGTTCTTC
TRBV15	TRBJ2-7	NA	once	CATSGGSEPYEQYF	TGTGCCACCAGCGGCGGCAGCGAACCCTACGAGCAGTACTTC
TRBV6-5	TRBJ1-2	NA	NA	CAKILERDGLVYGYTF	TGTGCCAAGATCTTGGAGAGGGACGGGCTCGTATATGGCTACACCTTC
TRBV2	TRBJ2-7	NA	NA	CASSSGGTGGQYF	TGTGCCAGCAGCTCCGGGGGCACGGGTGGACAGTACTTC
TRBV11-1	TRBJ2-1	NA	once	CASSVGVTDEQFF	TGTGCCAGCAGTGTTGGGGTGACAGATGAGCAGTTCTTC
TRBV7-3	TRBJ2-1	TRBD1	NA	CASSLDLTGDNEQFF	TGTGCCAGCAGCTTAGATCTGACAGGGGATAATGAGCAGTTCTTC
TRBV2	TRBJ2-5	NA	few	CASSRNEKETQYF	TGTGCCAGCTCCCGAAACGAGAAAGAGACCCAGTACTTC
TRBV15	TRBJ2-7	NA	NA	CATSRGSEGDEQYF	TGTGCCACCAGCAGAGGCAGCGAGGGGGACGAGCAGTACTTC
TRBV11-3	TRBJ1-1	NA	NA	CASSLSGGGVNTEAFF	TGTGCCAGCAGCTTATCGGGCGGGGGGGTGAACACTGAAGCTTTCTTT
TRBV11-2	TRBJ2-3	NA	NA	CASSRPVLKDTQYF	TGTGCCAGCAGCCGTCCGGTACTGAAAGATACGCAGTATTTT
TRBV7-8	TRBJ2-3	NA	NA	CASSSAGTPGETQF	TGTGCCAGCAGTTCTGCCGGGACTCCCGGTGAGACCCAGTTT
TRBV7-9	TRBJ2-3	TRBD1	NA	CASSSAWTGINYGF	TGTGCCAGCAGCTCCGCCTGGACAGGCATAAACTATGGCTTT
TRBV13	TRBJ2-1	NA	NA	CASREAERLSSYNEQFF	TGTGCCAGCAGAGAAGCCGAGCGGTTAAGCTCCTACAATGAGCAGTTCTTC
TRBV7-2	TRBJ2-7	TRBD2	once	CASSLAAEPSGAYEQYF	TGTGCCAGCAGCTTAGCGGCAGAGCCTAGCGGAGCCTACGAGCAGTACTTC
TRBV11-3	TRBJ2-3	TRBD2	NA	CASSSGGPNDTQYF	TGTGCCAGCAGCTCGGGGGGTCCTAACGATACGCAGTATTTT
TRBV11-2	TRBJ1-2	NA	NA	CASSLVVGGADYGYTF	TGTGCCAGCAGCTTAGTGGTGGGGGGCGCCGACTATGGCTACACCTTC
TRBV7-2	TRBJ1-1	NA	NA	CASSLEVGADTQAFF	TGTGCCAGCAGCTTAGAGGTAGGAGCGGACACGCAGGCTTTCTTT
TRBV7-8	TRBJ2-3	NA	NA	CASSLAGVGNTQYF	TGTGCCAGCAGCTTAGCGGGAGTGGGAAATACGCAGTATTTT
TRBV19	TRBJ2-1	NA	once	CASSLRGGSVKEQFF	TGTGCCAGCAGTTTGAGAGGGGGTTCTGTAAAGGAGCAGTTCTTC
TRBV6-5	TRBJ2-1	NA	NA	CASRLRYGRDEEQFF	TGTGCCAGCAGATTAAGGTATGGCAGGGACGAGGAGCAGTTCTTC
TRBV20-1	TRBJ2-1	NA	NA	CSPSAGRGDEQFF	TGCAGCCCCTCGGCGGGCCGTGGCGATGAGCAGTTCTTC
TRBV7-9	TRBJ2-7	TRBD2	NA	CASSLGTTSVEQYF	TGTGCCAGCAGCTTAGGAACTACTAGCGTGGAGCAGTACTTC
TRBV9	TRBJ1-1	NA	once	CASSGPRHNMEAEAFF	TGTGCCAGCAGCGGGCCTCGACACAACATGGAGGCTGAAGCTTTCTTT
TRBV7-2	TRBJ1-2	NA	NA	CASSQAGAGGYPF	TGTGCCAGCAGCCAAGCGGGTGCAGGCGGCTACCCGTTC
TRBV7-8	TRBJ2-1	NA	NA	CASSQRGRPYTQQFF	TGTGCCAGCAGCCAAAGGGGCAGACCCTACACTCAGCAGTTCTTC
TRBV5-5	TRBJ1-2	TRBD1	NA	CASSLHRGGLDYGYTF	TGTGCCAGCAGCTTGCACAGGGGGGGCTTGGACTATGGCTACACCTTC
TRBV7-4	TRBJ1-2	NA	NA	CASRWGAYGYTF	TGTGCCAGCCGTTGGGGGGCCTATGGCTACACCTTC
TRBV5-5	TRBJ2-5	NA	NA	CASSPDRRQETQYF	TGTGCCAGCAGCCCCGACAGACGCCAAGAGACCCAGTACTTC